Sequencing of this TCR beta chain was carried out in a study of multiple sclerosis patients with progressive multifocal leukoencephalopathy. Study-wide results and caveats: At PML onset, no shared TRBV or TRBJ gene usage was seen.

Specified time point: before natalizumab initiation. This was a survey-level run. Spiked into each PCR were synthetic inline TR CDR3 controls of all V-J pairings. Libraries were prepared by immunoSEQ multiplex PCR; TCRdb keeps only in-frame clonotypes and omits some of them. Counted here are tens of thousands of clones, almost 95% occurring once; the ten biggest clones make up more than 1.5%. With respect to this clone: Antigen: not known.

V was cut by 5 bases and J by 9 bases, with 17 bases left in between. This CDR3 comprises 14 residues. From germline, CDR1 is MNHNS and CDR2 SASEGT. Sequences were obtained from PBMCs. The sequence came from a man aged 30 to 45 with multiple sclerosis. The rearrangement uses TRBV6-1 and TRBJ1-5; D is undetermined. In nucleotides, the CDR3 is TGTGCCAGCAGTCAGATTTCTCGGAATGGGCCCCAGCATTTT. As protein: CASSQISRNGPQHF.